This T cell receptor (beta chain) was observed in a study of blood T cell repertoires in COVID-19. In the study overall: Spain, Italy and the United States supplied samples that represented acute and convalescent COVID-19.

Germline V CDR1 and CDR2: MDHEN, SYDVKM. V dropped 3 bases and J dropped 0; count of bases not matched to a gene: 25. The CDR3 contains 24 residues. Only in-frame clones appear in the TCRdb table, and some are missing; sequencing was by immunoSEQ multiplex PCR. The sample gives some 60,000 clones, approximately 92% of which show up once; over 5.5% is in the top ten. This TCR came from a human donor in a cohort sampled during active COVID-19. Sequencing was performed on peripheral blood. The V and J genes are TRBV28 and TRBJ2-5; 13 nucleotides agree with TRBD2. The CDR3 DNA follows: TGTGCCAGCAGTTTCGAGTCGACACCCGATGGGGGGACTAGCGGGATCCAGTACCAAGAGACCCAGTACTTC. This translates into CASSFESTPDGGTSGIQYQETQYF.